Listed below are T cell receptor beta chains from one sample, sequenced in a study of cytomegalovirus exposure and HLA in healthy donors. TCRdb keeps only in-frame clones here, not all; method: immunoSEQ multiplex PCR. The table shows roughly 86,000 clones, with about 96% occurring only once. Sample: PBMCs. These receptors were taken from a man in his late teens or twenties in good health and CMV-seropositive. Both conserved end residues are part of each CDR3. Each record gives: D gene, CDR3 length, J gene, clone size, V gene, CDR3 protein. A D gene is named only where the DNA matches it firmly. The size entry is marked missing in some rows and otherwise reads once, few, many or a size class.

D: .; length: 16; J: TRBJ1-5; size: .; V: TRBV7-8; CDR3: CASSLSRILSNQPQHF
D: .; length: 15; J: TRBJ1-3; size: .; V: TRBV4-1; CDR3: CASSATGLVGNTIYF
D: TRBD2; length: 18; J: TRBJ2-7; size: .; V: TRBV7-9; CDR3: CASSQTSGRALPSYEQYF
D: TRBD2; length: 13; J: TRBJ2-7; size: .; V: TRBV27; CDR3: CASSRRETYEQYF
D: TRBD2; length: 15; J: TRBJ2-3; size: .; V: TRBV7-6; CDR3: CASSLPGLSTDTQYF
D: .; length: 17; J: TRBJ2-3; size: .; V: TRBV11-2; CDR3: CASSLDTWSGRPDTQYF
D: .; length: 12; J: TRBJ2-5; size: .; V: TRBV5-5; CDR3: CASSLFVETQYF
D: .; length: 14; J: TRBJ1-2; size: .; V: TRBV15; CDR3: CATSRGGLVYGYTF
D: .; length: 12; J: TRBJ2-1; size: .; V: TRBV28; CDR3: CASMDSNNEQFF
D: .; length: 14; J: TRBJ2-2; size: .; V: TRBV27; CDR3: CASSPKWGAGELFF
D: TRBD1; length: 14; J: TRBJ2-7; size: .; V: TRBV11-3; CDR3: CASSRGTGSVEQYF
D: TRBD2; length: 14; J: TRBJ2-3; size: .; V: TRBV6-4; CDR3: CASSVSGSTDTQYF
D: TRBD1; length: 13; J: TRBJ2-2; size: .; V: TRBV5-4; CDR3: CASSLGGAGELFF
D: .; length: 15; J: TRBJ1-5; size: .; V: TRBV6-5; CDR3: CASSPEWRGNQPQHF
D: .; length: 13; J: TRBJ1-3; size: .; V: TRBV13; CDR3: CASSEGGRDAIYF
D: .; length: 11; J: TRBJ2-1; size: .; V: TRBV21-1; CDR3: CASSTRNEQFF
D: .; length: 15; J: TRBJ1-1; size: .; V: TRBV11-2; CDR3: CASSLALRGRTKAFF
D: TRBD2; length: 17; J: TRBJ2-3; size: .; V: TRBV10-3; CDR3: CAINGLAGSFGADTQYF
D: .; length: 15; J: TRBJ2-6; size: .; V: TRBV29-1; CDR3: CSVEGGATGANVLTF
D: .; length: 14; J: TRBJ1-1; size: .; V: TRBV29-1; CDR3: CSVRGGAPNTEAFF
D: TRBD1; length: 16; J: TRBJ1-2; size: once; V: TRBV28; CDR3: CASSRPRDRTNYGYTF
D: .; length: 14; J: TRBJ1-4; size: .; V: TRBV7-6; CDR3: CASSRGTVNEKLFF
D: TRBD2; length: 17; J: TRBJ2-5; size: .; V: TRBV28; CDR3: CASSFLVLGTIQETQYF
D: .; length: 16; J: TRBJ2-3; size: .; V: TRBV11-2; CDR3: CASSYPVGGVGGTQYF
D: .; length: 13; J: TRBJ2-1; size: .; V: TRBV7-2; CDR3: CASSLDLHNEQFF
D: .; length: 12; J: TRBJ2-7; size: .; V: TRBV5-4; CDR3: CASSSGDYEQYF
D: .; length: 14; J: TRBJ1-3; size: .; V: TRBV5-5; CDR3: CASSRGTLGNTIYF
D: .; length: 14; J: TRBJ1-5; size: .; V: TRBV27; CDR3: CASSLTGPHQPQHF
D: TRBD1; length: 15; J: TRBJ2-1; size: .; V: TRBV19; CDR3: CASSIRQGGYNEQFF
D: TRBD1; length: 18; J: TRBJ2-7; size: .; V: TRBV11-2; CDR3: CASSLVSGGTGGVLKQYF
D: .; length: 14; J: TRBJ1-1; size: .; V: TRBV7-6; CDR3: CASSLAAGAEGAFF
D: .; length: 12; J: TRBJ1-1; size: .; V: TRBV4-1; CDR3: CASSQAGTEAFF
D: .; length: 15; J: TRBJ1-2; size: .; V: TRBV2; CDR3: CASSEARGRGIDYTF
D: TRBD1; length: 13; J: TRBJ1-4; size: .; V: TRBV2; CDR3: CASSRTGEEKLFF
D: TRBD2; length: 13; J: TRBJ2-7; size: .; V: TRBV29-1; CDR3: CSVAGLAENEQYF
D: .; length: 16; J: TRBJ1-4; size: .; V: TRBV4-1; CDR3: CASSQDRGAVHEKLFF
D: .; length: 12; J: TRBJ2-7; size: once; V: TRBV7-9; CDR3: CASSLRGSEQYF
D: .; length: 14; J: TRBJ2-3; size: .; V: TRBV9; CDR3: CASSVAHPRDTQYF
D: .; length: 16; J: TRBJ2-1; size: .; V: TRBV11-2; CDR3: CASSPDSVFFGNEQFF
D: TRBD2; length: 14; J: TRBJ2-1; size: .; V: TRBV7-2; CDR3: CASSLGLAGDEQFF
D: .; length: 15; J: TRBJ1-4; size: .; V: TRBV7-9; CDR3: CASSLTDISSEKLFF
D: .; length: 15; J: TRBJ2-7; size: .; V: TRBV4-1; CDR3: CASSQEDSKSYEQYF
D: TRBD2; length: 15; J: TRBJ2-5; size: .; V: TRBV4-1; CDR3: CASSQRPSGEETQYF